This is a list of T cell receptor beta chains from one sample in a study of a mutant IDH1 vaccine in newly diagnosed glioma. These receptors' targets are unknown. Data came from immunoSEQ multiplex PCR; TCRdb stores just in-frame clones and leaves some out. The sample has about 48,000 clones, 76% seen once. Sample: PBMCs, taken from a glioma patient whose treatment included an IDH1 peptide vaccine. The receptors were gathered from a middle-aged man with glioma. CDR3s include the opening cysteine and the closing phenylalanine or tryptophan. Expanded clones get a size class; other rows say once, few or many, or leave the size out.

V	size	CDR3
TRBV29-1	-	CSSTSGSRGEQYF
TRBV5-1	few	CASSFRGNTEAFF
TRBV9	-	CASSVRDHTDTQYF
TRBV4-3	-	CASSPLEGTDTQYF
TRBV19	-	CASRPGQGREQYF
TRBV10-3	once	CAISGTGTGRGSQPQHF
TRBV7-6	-	CASSLSSYNEQFF
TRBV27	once	CASSLGHYSGANVLTF
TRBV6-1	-	CASSEGRGNYGYTF
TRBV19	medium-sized	CASSDTTGGNQPQHF
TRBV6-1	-	CASSEGQLPPNEQFF
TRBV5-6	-	CASSLDQPGHNEKLFF
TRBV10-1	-	CASSESSTGNEQYF
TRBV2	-	CASSSDWGNTIYF
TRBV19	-	CASSMASGRETDTQYF
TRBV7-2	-	CASSLDIRIHF
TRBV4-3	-	CASRISANTGELFF
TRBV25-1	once	CASDKGSSPPTF
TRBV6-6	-	CASRSGRLNTEAFF
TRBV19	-	CASSISRTSNEQFF
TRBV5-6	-	CASSLTGDTGELFF
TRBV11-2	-	CASSPGTSGTRQQFF
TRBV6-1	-	CASSEAAGGTDTQYF
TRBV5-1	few	CASSLDGVDTGELFF
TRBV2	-	CASSEAAVNYGYTF
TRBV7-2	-	CASSLYSPPPSTDTQYF
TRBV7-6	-	CASSRGLENTEAFF
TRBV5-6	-	CASTLQGARETQYF
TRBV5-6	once	CASVVGGPGLGEQFF
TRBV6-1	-	CASSEAEAGAHEQYF
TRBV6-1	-	CASSVGAGSSYEQYF
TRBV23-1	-	CASSQKPTGDEQYF
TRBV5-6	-	CASSLGSTGPSHGYTF
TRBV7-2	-	CASSLMVATSTDTQYF
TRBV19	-	CASSRSGRSVRSDTQYF
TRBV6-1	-	CASSFYRGGEAFF
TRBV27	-	CASGPDWDDGYTF
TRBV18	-	CASSPGGDTEAFF
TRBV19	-	CASSGAITNEKLFF
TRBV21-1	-	CASSIFPGGNPLFYEQYF
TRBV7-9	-	CASSSGTVEPDTQYF
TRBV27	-	CASSSSGTQYF